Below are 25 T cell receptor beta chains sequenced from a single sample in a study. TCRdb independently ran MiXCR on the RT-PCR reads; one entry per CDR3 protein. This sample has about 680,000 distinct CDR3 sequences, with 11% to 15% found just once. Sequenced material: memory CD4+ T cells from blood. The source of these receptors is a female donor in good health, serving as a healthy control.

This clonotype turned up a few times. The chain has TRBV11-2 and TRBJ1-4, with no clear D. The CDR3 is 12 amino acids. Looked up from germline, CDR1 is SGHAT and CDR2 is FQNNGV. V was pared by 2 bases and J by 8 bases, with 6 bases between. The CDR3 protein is CASSLWEEKLFF. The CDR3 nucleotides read TGTGCCAGCAGCTTATGGGAGGAAAAACTGTTTTTT. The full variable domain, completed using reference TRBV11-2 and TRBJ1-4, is EAGVAQSPRYKIIEKRQSVAFWCNPISGHATLYWYQQILGQGPKLLIQFQNNGVVDDSQLPKDRFSAERLKGVDSTLKIQPAKLEDSAVYLCASSLWEEKLFFGSGTQLSVL.

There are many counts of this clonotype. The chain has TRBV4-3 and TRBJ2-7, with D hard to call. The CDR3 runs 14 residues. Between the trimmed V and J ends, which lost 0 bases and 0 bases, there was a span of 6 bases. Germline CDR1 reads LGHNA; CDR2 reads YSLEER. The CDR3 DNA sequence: TGCGCCAGCAGCCAAGAGGCTTACTCCTACGAGCAGTACTTC. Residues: CASSQEAYSYEQYF.

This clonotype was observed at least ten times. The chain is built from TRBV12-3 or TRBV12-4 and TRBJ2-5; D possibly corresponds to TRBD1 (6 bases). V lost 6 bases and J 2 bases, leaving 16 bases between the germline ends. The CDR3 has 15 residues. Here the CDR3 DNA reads TGTGCCAGCAGCCTAGGGGGTAGCTGGCAAGAGACCCAGTACTTC. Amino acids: CASSLGGSWQETQYF.

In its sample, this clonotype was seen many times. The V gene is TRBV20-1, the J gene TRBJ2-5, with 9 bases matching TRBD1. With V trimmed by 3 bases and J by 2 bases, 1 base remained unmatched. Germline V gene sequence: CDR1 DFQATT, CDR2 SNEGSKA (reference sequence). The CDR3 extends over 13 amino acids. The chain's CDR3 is CSASDRGQETQYF. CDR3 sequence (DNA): TGCAGTGCTAGCGACAGGGGGCAAGAGACCCAGTACTTC.

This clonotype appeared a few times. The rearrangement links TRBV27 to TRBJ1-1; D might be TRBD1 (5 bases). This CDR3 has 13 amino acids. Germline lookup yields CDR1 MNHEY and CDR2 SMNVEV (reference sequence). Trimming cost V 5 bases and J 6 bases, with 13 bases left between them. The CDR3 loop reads CASSRGYGAEAFF. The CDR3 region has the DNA TGTGCCAGCAGTCGGGGGTATGGGGCTGAAGCTTTCTTT.

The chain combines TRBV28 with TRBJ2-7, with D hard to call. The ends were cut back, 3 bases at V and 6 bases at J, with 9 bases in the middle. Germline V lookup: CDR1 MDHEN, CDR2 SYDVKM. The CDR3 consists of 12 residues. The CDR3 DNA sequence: TGTGCCAGCAGTTTCCCCCCTAGCGAGCAGTACTTC. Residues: CASSFPPSEQYF. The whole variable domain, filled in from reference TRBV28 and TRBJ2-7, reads DVKVTQSSRYLVKRTGEKVFLECVQDMDHENMFWYRQDPGLGLRLIYFSYDVKMKEKGDIPEGYSVSREKKERFSLILESASTNQTSMYLCASSFPPSEQYFGPGTRLTVT.

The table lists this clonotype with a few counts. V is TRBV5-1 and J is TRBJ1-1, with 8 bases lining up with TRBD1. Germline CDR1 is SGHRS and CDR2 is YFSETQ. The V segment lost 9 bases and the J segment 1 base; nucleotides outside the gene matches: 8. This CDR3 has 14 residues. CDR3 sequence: CATRQGSGNTEAFF. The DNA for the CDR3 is TGCGCCACCCGACAGGGGTCGGGGAACACTGAAGCTTTCTTT.

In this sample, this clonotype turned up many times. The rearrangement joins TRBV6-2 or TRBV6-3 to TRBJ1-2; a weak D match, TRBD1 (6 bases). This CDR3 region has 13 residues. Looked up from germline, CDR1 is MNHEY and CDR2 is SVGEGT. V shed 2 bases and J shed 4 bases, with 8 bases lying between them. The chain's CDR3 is CASSYRDTYGYTF. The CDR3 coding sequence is TGTGCCAGCAGTTACCGGGACACCTATGGCTACACCTTC.

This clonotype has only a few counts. Written as DNA, the CDR3 is TGTGCCAGCAGCCAAGGAGATACGAACACTGAAGCTTTCTTT. This translates into CASSQGDTNTEAFF. The gene calls are TRBV3-1 and TRBJ1-1; D gene unclear. The CDR3 runs 14 residues. V lost 1 base to trimming and J lost 1 base, with 7 bases between them. CDR1 and CDR2 (germline): LGHDT, YNNKEL (reference sequence).

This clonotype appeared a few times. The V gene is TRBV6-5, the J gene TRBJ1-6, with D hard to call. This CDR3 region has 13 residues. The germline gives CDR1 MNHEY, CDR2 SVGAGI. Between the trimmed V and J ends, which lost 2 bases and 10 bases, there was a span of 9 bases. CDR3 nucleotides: TGTGCCAGCAGTTACGAGCAGGCCTCACCCCTCCACTTT. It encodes CASSYEQASPLHF.

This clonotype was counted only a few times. The CDR3 reads CASKFTQSNYGYTF. The CDR3 DNA sequence: TGTGCCAGCAAATTTACTCAGTCTAACTATGGCTACACCTTC. The rearrangement joins TRBV7-2 to TRBJ1-2; D ambiguous. V was shortened by 7 bases and J by 0 bases, with 12 bases between the two germline ends. From germline, CDR1 is SGHTA and CDR2 FQGNSA. The CDR3 contains 14 residues.

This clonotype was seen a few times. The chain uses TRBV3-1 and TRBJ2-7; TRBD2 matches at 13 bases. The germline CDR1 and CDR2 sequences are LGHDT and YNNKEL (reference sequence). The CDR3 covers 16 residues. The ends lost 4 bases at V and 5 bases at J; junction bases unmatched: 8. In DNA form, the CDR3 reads TGTGCCAGCAGCCGCCCCATGACTAGCGGGAGGAACGAGCAGTACTTC. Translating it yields CASSRPMTSGRNEQYF.

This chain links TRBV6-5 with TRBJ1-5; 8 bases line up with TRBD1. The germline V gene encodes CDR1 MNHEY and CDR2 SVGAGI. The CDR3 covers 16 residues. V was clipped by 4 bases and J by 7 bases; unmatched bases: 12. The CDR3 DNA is TGTGCCAGCAGTTCGTCGACAGGGGCAAATTTGCAGCCCCAGCATTTT. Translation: CASSSSTGANLQPQHF.

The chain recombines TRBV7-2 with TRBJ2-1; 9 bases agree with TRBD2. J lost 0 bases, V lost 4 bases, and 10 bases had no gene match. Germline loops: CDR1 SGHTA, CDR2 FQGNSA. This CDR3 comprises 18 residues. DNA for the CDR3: TGTGCCAGCAGCTCCCGGGGGGCGGGAGGGCTCTCCTACAATGAGCAGTTCTTC. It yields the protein CASSSRGAGGLSYNEQFF. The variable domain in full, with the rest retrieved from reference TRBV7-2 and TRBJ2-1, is GAGVSQSPSNKVTEKGKDVELRCDPISGHTALYWYRQSLGQGLEFLIYFQGNSAPDKSGLPSDRFSAERTGGSVSTLTIQRTQQEDSAVYLCASSSRGAGGLSYNEQFFGPGTRLTVL.

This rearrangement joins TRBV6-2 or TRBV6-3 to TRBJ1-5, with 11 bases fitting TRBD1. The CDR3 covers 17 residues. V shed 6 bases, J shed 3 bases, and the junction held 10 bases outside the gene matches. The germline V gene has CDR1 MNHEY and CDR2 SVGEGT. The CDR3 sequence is CASSLSWDRGINQPQHF. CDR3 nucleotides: TGTGCCAGCAGCCTCTCGTGGGACAGGGGGATCAATCAGCCCCAGCATTTT.

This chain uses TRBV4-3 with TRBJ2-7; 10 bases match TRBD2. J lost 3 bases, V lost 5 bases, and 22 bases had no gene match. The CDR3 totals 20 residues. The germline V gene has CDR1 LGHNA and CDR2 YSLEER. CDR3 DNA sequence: TGCGCCAGCAGCTCACCCAGTAGGCTAGCGGGGGTTGACGAGGACTACGAGCAGTACTTC. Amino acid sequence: CASSSPSRLAGVDEDYEQYF.

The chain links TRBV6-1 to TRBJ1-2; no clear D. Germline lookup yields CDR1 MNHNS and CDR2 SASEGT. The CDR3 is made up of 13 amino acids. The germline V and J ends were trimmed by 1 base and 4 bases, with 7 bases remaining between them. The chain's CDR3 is CASSEVSIYGYTF. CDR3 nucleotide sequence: TGTGCCAGCAGTGAAGTCTCGATCTATGGCTACACCTTC.

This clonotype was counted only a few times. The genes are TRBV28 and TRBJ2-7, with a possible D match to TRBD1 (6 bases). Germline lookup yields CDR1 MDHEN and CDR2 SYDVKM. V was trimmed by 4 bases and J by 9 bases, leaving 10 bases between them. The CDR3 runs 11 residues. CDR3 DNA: TGTGCCAGCAGTTGGGGGCGACGGCAGTACTTC. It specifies CASSWGRRQYF.

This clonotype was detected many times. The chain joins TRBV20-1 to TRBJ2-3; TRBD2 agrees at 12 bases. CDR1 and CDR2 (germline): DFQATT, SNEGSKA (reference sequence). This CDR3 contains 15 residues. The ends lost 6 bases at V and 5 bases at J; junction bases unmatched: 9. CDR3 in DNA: TGCAGTGCCCCCTCGACTAGCGGGAGAAAAGATACGCAGTATTTT. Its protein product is CSAPSTSGRKDTQYF.

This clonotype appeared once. For the CDR3, the DNA is TGTGCCAGTAGTATATTCCCAGGGACGCCAGGTAAAGCTTTCTTT. It is translated as CASSIFPGTPGKAFF. V gene TRBV19 combines with J gene TRBJ1-1; D may be TRBD1 (5 bases). There are 15 residues in the CDR3. In germline, CDR1 is LNHDA, CDR2 SQIVND (reference sequence). V gave up 2 bases and J gave up 9 bases, with 19 bases separating them.

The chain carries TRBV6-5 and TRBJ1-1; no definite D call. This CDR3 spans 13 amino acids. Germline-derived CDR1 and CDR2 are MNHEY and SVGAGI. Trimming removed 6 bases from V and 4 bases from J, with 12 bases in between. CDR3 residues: CASRPRRLTEAFF. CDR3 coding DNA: TGTGCCAGCAGACCTAGACGGCTCACTGAAGCTTTCTTT.

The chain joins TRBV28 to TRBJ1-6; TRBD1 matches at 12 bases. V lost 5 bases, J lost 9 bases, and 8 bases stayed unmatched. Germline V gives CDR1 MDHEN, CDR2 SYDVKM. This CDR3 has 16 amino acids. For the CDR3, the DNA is TGTGCCAGCAGTCCCCGGGACAGGGGGCTTGTTTCACCCCTCCACTTT. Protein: CASSPRDRGLVSPLHF. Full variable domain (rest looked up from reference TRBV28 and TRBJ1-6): DVKVTQSSRYLVKRTGEKVFLECVQDMDHENMFWYRQDPGLGLRLIYFSYDVKMKEKGDIPEGYSVSREKKERFSLILESASTNQTSMYLCASSPRDRGLVSPLHFGNGTRLTVT.

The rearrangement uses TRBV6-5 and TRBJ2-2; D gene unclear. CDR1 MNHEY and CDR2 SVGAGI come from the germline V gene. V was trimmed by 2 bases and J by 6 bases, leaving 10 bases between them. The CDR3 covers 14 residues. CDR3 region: CASSYTSFAGELFF. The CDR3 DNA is TGTGCCAGCAGTTACACCAGTTTCGCCGGGGAGCTGTTTTTT.

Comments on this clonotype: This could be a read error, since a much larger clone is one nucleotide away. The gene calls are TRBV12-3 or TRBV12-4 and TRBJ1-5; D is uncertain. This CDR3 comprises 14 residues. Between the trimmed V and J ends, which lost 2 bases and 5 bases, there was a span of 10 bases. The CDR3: CASSLPGQYQPQHF. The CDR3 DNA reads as TGTGCCAGCAGTTTACCAGGCCAATATCAGCCCCAGCATTTT.

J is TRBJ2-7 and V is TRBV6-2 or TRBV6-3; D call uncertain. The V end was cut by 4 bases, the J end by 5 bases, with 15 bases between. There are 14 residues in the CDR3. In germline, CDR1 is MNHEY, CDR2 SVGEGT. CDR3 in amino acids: CASSSALIVHEQYF. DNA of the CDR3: TGTGCCAGCAGTTCTGCATTGATTGTCCACGAGCAGTACTTC.